This T cell receptor (beta chain) stems from a study of T cell changes during pregnancy in multiple sclerosis. CDR3 size: 15 residues. Germline V gene sequence: CDR1 SGHVS, CDR2 FNYEAQ. Losses at the gene ends were 4 bases for V and 4 bases for J; bases not matched to a gene: 9. Using immunoSEQ multiplex PCR, the repertoire was profiled, and TCRdb retains in-frame clones only, with some absent. Of about 23,000 clones in the sample, more than 75% are singletons; the top ten hold 7.5% to 9%. The source is a female donor with multiple sclerosis, enrolled in a pregnancy study. J is TRBJ2-5 and V is TRBV7-6; 7 nucleotides align to TRBD2. The starting material was CD8+ T cells from peripheral blood mononuclear cells, obtained before pregnancy. This CDR3 is CASSSRTSEAETQYF. CDR3 nucleotide sequence: TGTGCCAGCAGCTCCCGAACTAGCGAGGCAGAGACCCAGTACTTC. The whole variable domain, filled in from reference TRBV7-6 and TRBJ2-5, reads GAGVSQSPRYKVTKRGQDVALRCDPISGHVSLYWYRQALGQGPEFLTYFNYEAQQDKSGLPNDRFSAERPEGSISTLTIQRTEQRDSAMYRCASSSRTSEAETQYFGPGTRLLVL.